This T cell receptor beta chain appears in the sequencing data of a study of post-analysis software for immune sequencing data. Study results and limitations: Patients carried a handful of TRBV segments more frequently than controls did, and TRBV5-6, TRBV5-1 and TRBV20-1 were among them. Compared with controls, patients showed significantly lower normalized Chao1 diversity.

The CDR3 totals 17 residues. Per germline, CDR1 MGHRA and CDR2 YSYEKL. Trimming at V came to 3 bases and at J to 4 bases, leaving 9 bases not matched to a gene. Incorporated into the TCR beta cDNA libraries were unique molecular identifiers, which served to reduce PCR and sequencing biases. TCRdb recomputed calls from the PCR reads with MiXCR, one row per CDR3 protein. The profile shows about 770,000 distinct CDR3 sequences, about 43% of them singletons. With respect to this clonotype: Its specificity is unknown.

The V call is TRBV4-1, the J call TRBJ2-1; 10 bases fit TRBD2. The TCR comes from a girl aged 5-17 years with multiple sclerosis. The sample taken for sequencing was blood. The CDR3 protein is CASSHSLAGDTYNEQFF. The CDR3 nucleotides are TGCGCCAGCAGCCATTCGCTAGCGGGAGATACTTACAATGAGCAGTTCTTC.